The rows below give T cell receptor beta chains drawn from one sample of a study of vaccination effects on CD4 cells after COVID-19. Repertoires were generated with immunoSEQ multiplex PCR, while TCRdb's copy carries only in-frame clones and drops some. The sample has 45,000 to 70,000 clones, around 76% seen once. These TCRs' antigens remain unknown. The starting material was CD4+ T cells from PBMCs cultured with HIV peptides, obtained before COVID-19 vaccination. Receptors originate from a human donor who had a prior SARS-CoV-2 infection. CDR3s include the opening cysteine and the closing phenylalanine or tryptophan. D genes are given only for firm matches. A row's size may be missing; if present it is once, few, many or a size class.

CDR3aa: CASSQDSAVMNTEAFF; CDR3nt: TGTGCCAGCAGCCAAGATAGTGCAGTGATGAACACTGAAGCTTTCTTT; abundance: few; d_gene: -; j_gene: TRBJ1-1; v_gene: TRBV3-1/TRBV3-2
CDR3aa: CASSPGQDYGYTF; CDR3nt: TGTGCCAGCAGCCCCGGACAGGACTATGGCTACACCTTC; abundance: once; d_gene: TRBD1; j_gene: TRBJ1-2; v_gene: TRBV16
CDR3aa: CASSGGQGALSSYEQYF; CDR3nt: TGTGCCAGCAGCGGGGGACAGGGGGCCTTAAGCTCCTACGAGCAGTACTTC; abundance: -; d_gene: TRBD1; j_gene: TRBJ2-7; v_gene: TRBV5-6
CDR3aa: CASSLELGGLKTQYF; CDR3nt: TGTGCCAGCAGCTTAGAGTTGGGGGGACTTAAAACGCAGTATTTT; abundance: -; d_gene: -; j_gene: TRBJ2-3; v_gene: TRBV7-2
CDR3aa: CASSFQGGGKETQYF; CDR3nt: TGTGCCAGCAGCTTTCAGGGAGGGGGAAAAGAGACCCAGTACTTC; abundance: -; d_gene: -; j_gene: TRBJ2-5; v_gene: TRBV7-8
CDR3aa: CASSSQPLAGAREQFF; CDR3nt: TGTGCCAGCAGCTCCCAACCACTAGCGGGGGCTCGAGAGCAGTTCTTC; abundance: -; d_gene: TRBD2; j_gene: TRBJ2-1; v_gene: TRBV7-3
CDR3aa: CASSLRRAEKLFF; CDR3nt: TGTGCCAGCAGTTTGAGGAGGGCCGAAAAACTGTTTTTT; abundance: -; d_gene: -; j_gene: TRBJ1-4; v_gene: TRBV12-3/TRBV12-4
CDR3aa: CASSQETGVIGNTIYF; CDR3nt: TGTGCCAGCAGCCAAGAAACAGGGGTAATCGGAAACACCATATATTTT; abundance: -; d_gene: TRBD1; j_gene: TRBJ1-3; v_gene: TRBV4-2
CDR3aa: CASSPNSGETQYF; CDR3nt: TGTGCCAGCAGTCCTAATAGCGGCGAGACCCAGTACTTC; abundance: -; d_gene: -; j_gene: TRBJ2-5; v_gene: TRBV7-9
CDR3aa: CASSLPGNPGGETQYF; CDR3nt: TGTGCCAGCAGCTTACCGGGGAACCCCGGGGGAGAGACCCAGTACTTC; abundance: -; d_gene: -; j_gene: TRBJ2-5; v_gene: TRBV7-8